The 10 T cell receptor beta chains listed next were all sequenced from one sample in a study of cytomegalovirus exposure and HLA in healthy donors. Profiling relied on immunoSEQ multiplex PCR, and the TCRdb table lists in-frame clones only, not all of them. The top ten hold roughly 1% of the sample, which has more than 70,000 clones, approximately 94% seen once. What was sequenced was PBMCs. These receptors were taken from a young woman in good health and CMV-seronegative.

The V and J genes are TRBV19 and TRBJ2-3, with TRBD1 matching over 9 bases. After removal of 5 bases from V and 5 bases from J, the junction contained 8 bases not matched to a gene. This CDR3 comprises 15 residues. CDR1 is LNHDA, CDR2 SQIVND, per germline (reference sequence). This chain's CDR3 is CASSPRTGVRDTQYF. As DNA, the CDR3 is TGTGCCAGTAGTCCGCGGACAGGGGTGAGAGATACGCAGTATTTT.

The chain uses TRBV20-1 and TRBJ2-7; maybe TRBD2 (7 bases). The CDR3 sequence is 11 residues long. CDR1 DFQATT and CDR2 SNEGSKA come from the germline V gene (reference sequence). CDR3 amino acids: CQTRRGGEQYF. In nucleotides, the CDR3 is TGCCAAACTAGAAGGGGGGGCGAGCAGTACTTC.

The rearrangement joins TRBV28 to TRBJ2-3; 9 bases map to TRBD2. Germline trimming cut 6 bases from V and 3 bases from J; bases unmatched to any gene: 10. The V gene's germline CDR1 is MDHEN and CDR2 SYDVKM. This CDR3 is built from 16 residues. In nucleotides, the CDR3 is TGTGCCAGCAGCCCACCCACTAGCGGGTCGACAGATACGCAGTATTTT. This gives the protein CASSPPTSGSTDTQYF. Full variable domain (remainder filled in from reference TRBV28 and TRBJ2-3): DVKVTQSSRYLVKRTGEKVFLECVQDMDHENMFWYRQDPGLGLRLIYFSYDVKMKEKGDIPEGYSVSREKKERFSLILESASTNQTSMYLCASSPPTSGSTDTQYFGPGTRLTVL.

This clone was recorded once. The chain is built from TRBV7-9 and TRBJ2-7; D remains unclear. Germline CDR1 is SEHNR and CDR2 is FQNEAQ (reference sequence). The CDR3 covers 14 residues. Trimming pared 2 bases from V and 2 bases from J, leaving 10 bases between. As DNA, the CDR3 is TGTGCCAGCAGCTTAAGAGGCGGTCCCTACGAGCAGTACTTC. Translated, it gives CASSLRGGPYEQYF.

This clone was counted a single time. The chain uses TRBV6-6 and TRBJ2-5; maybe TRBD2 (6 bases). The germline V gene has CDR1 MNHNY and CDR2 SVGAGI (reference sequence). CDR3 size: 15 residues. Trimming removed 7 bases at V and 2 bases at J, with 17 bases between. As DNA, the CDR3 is TGTGCCAGCACTAGGTTTAGCGGAGCTCAAGAGACCCAGTACTTC. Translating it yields CASTRFSGAQETQYF.

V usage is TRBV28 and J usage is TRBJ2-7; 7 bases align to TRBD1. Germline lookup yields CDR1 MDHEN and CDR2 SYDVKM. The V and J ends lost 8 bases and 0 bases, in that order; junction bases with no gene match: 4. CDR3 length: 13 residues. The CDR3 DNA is TGTGCCAGCGACGGGACAGCCTCCTACGAGCAGTACTTC. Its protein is CASDGTASYEQYF.

The CDR3 nucleotides read TGTGCCAGCAGCTTAAGGCCAACGGGAAACTCCTACGAGCAGTACTTC. Translated, it gives CASSLRPTGNSYEQYF. This chain joins TRBV7-3 and TRBJ2-7; tentative D call: TRBD2 (5 bases). The CDR3 sequence is 16 residues long. The germline V gene encodes CDR1 SGHTA and CDR2 FQGTGA. Deletions cut 1 base from V and 0 bases from J, with 13 bases between.

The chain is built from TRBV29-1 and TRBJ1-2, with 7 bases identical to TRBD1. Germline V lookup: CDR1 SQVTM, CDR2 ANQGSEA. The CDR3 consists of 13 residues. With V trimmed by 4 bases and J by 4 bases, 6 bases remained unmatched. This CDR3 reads CSVALQGGYGYTF. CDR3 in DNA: TGCAGCGTTGCCCTTCAGGGGGGCTATGGCTACACCTTC.

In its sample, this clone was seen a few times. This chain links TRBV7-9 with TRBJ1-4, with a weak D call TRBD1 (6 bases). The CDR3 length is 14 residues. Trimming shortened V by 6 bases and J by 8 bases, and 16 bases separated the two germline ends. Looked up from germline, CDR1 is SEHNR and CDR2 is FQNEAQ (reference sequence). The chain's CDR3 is CASSFTGLGEKLFF. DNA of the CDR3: TGTGCCAGCAGTTTTACAGGGCTTGGCGAAAAACTGTTTTTT.

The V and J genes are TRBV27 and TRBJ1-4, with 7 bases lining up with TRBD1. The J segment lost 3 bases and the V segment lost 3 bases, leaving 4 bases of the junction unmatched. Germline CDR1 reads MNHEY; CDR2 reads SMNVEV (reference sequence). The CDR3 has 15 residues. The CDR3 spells CASSLSDRPNEKLFF. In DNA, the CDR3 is TGTGCCAGCAGTTTGTCGGACAGGCCTAATGAAAAACTGTTTTTT.